Presented here are 25 T cell receptor beta chains from one specimen sequenced in a study of radiotherapy plus CTLA-4 blockade in lung cancer. The repertoire was sequenced with immunoSEQ multiplex PCR; TCRdb's copy has only in-frame clones and lacks some. The repertoire consists of approximately 40,000 clones, with over 70% occurring once and the leading ten covering less than 9%. Source: peripheral blood, taken from a patient treated with radiotherapy plus ipilimumab. These receptors were collected from a human donor with non-small cell lung cancer who had stable disease on radiotherapy plus ipilimumab.

In this sample, this clone turned up a few times. The chain has TRBV4-1 and TRBJ2-7, with 7 bases that match TRBD1. The CDR3 covers 15 residues. V shed 3 bases and J 2 bases; nucleotides not matched to a gene: 7. Germline V gives CDR1 MGHRA, CDR2 YSYEKL. The CDR3 sequence: CASSQGQIETYEQYF. DNA of the CDR3: TGCGCCAGCAGCCAGGGACAGATTGAGACCTACGAGCAGTACTTC.

On this clone: The junction differs from germline at one of its ends, possibly a read error. CDR3 loop: CASSQDRGADMF. CDR3 in DNA: TGTGCCAGCAGCCAAGATCGGGGGGCGGACATGTTT. The chain uses TRBV14 and TRBJ1-1; tentatively, D is TRBD1 (6 bases). The germline gives CDR1 SGHDN, CDR2 FVKESK. This CDR3 has 12 residues. Filled out from reference TRBV14 and TRBJ1-1, the complete variable domain reads EAGVTQFPSHSVIEKGQTVTLRCDPISGHDNLYWYRRVMGKEIKFLLHFVKESKQDESGMPNNRFLAERTGGTYSTLKVQPAELEDSGVYFCASSQDRGADMFGQGTRLTVV.

The chain joins TRBV7-2 to TRBJ2-3; D gene unclear. The CDR3 sequence is 14 residues long. Trimming took 1 base from V and 3 from J, leaving 8 bases between them. Germline assignment: CDR1 SGHTA and CDR2 FQGNSA. CDR3 residues: CASSLGYSTDTQYF. CDR3 sequence (DNA): TGTGCCAGCAGCTTAGGATACTCGACAGATACGCAGTATTTT.

The chain joins TRBV5-1 to TRBJ2-1; D might be TRBD1 (6 bases). In germline, CDR1 is SGHRS, CDR2 YFSETQ. This CDR3 contains 16 residues. Trimming took off 2 bases at V and 1 base at J, with 13 bases between the two ends. CDR3 in DNA: TGCGCCAGCAGCTTTTCCGCGGACAGTTCCTACAATGAGCAGTTCTTC. It codes for CASSFSADSSYNEQFF.

V and J are TRBV11-1 and TRBJ2-5; 7 bases line up with TRBD2. Germline trimming cut 6 bases from V and 2 bases from J; bases unmatched to any gene: 12. Per the germline V gene, CDR1 is SGHAT and CDR2 is FQDESV (reference sequence). The CDR3 runs 16 residues. This CDR3 reads CASSFGGGTDQETQYF. The DNA for the CDR3 is TGTGCCAGCAGTTTTGGGGGAGGGACGGATCAAGAGACCCAGTACTTC.

The table lists this clone with a count of one. This chain uses TRBV27 with TRBJ1-2, with 8 bases that match TRBD1. Germline V gives CDR1 MNHEY, CDR2 SMNVEV (reference sequence). The CDR3 is made up of 13 amino acids. V gave up 8 bases and J gave up 7 bases; unmatched junction bases: 9. Here the CDR3 reads CASRSQGQAGYTF. Here the CDR3 DNA reads TGTGCCAGCCGCTCTCAGGGACAGGCTGGCTACACCTTC.

The chain employs TRBV19 and TRBJ1-3; unclear D gene. Trimming pared 3 bases from V and 3 bases from J, leaving 3 bases between. The germline gives CDR1 LNHDA, CDR2 SQIVND (reference sequence). This CDR3 is built from 12 residues. For the CDR3, the DNA is TGTGCCAGTAGTATTTATGGAAACACCATATATTTT. The encoded protein is CASSIYGNTIYF. The full variable domain, in which reference TRBV19 and TRBJ1-3 provide the parts outside the CDR3, is DGGITQSPKYLFRKEGQNVTLSCEQNLNHDAMYWYRQDPGQGLRLIYYSQIVNDFQKGDIAEGYSVSREKKESFPLTVTSAQKNPTAFYLCASSIYGNTIYFGEGSWLTVV.

CDR3 region: CASSPGDSYTDTQYF. DNA of the CDR3: TGTGCCAGCAGCCCTGGGGACTCCTACACAGATACGCAGTATTTT. The rearrangement joins TRBV7-2 to TRBJ2-3; possibly TRBD2 for D (6 bases). Trimming shortened V by 5 bases and J by 2 bases, and 14 bases separated the two germline ends. From germline, CDR1 is SGHTA and CDR2 FQGNSA. The CDR3 contains 15 residues. Together with reference TRBV7-2 and TRBJ2-3, the CDR3 gives the full variable domain: GAGVSQSPSNKVTEKGKDVELRCDPISGHTALYWYRQSLGQGLEFLIYFQGNSAPDKSGLPSDRFSAERTGGSVSTLTIQRTQQEDSAVYLCASSPGDSYTDTQYFGPGTRLTVL.

The chain couples TRBV11-2 to TRBJ2-3, with D hard to call. The CDR3 length is 14 residues. Trimming removed 0 bases from V and 6 bases from J, with 10 bases in between. Germline V gene sequence: CDR1 SGHAT, CDR2 FQNNGV. This CDR3 reads CASSLDLRSDTQYF. DNA of the CDR3: TGTGCCAGCAGCTTAGATCTTCGTTCGGATACGCAGTATTTT.

The gene calls are TRBV7-3 and TRBJ1-4; possible D gene TRBD1, 6 bases. Germline-derived CDR1 and CDR2 are SGHTA and FQGTGA. This CDR3 has 15 residues. Between the trimmed V and J ends, which lost 5 bases and 5 bases, there was a span of 15 bases. The CDR3 is CASSPGGGLNEKLFF. CDR3 nucleotides: TGTGCCAGCAGCCCGGGCGGGGGCCTAAATGAAAAACTGTTTTTT.

This chain links TRBV18 with TRBJ2-7; D is unresolved. Trimming cost V 0 bases and J 4 bases, with 10 bases left between them. Germline CDR1 KGHSH, CDR2 LQKENI. This CDR3 comprises 14 residues. As DNA, the CDR3 is TGTGCCAGCTCACCACCGGCCCCTAAATACGAGCAGTACTTC. Protein: CASSPPAPKYEQYF.

The V and J genes are TRBV5-1 and TRBJ2-6; a possible D gene is TRBD2 (5 bases). Per the germline V gene, CDR1 is SGHRS and CDR2 is YFSETQ. The CDR3 is made up of 18 amino acids. The germline V and J ends were trimmed by 3 bases and 0 bases, with 16 bases remaining between them. The CDR3 region is CASSSGLSSASGANVLTF. The CDR3 nucleotides are TGCGCCAGCAGCTCAGGACTGTCCTCCGCCTCTGGGGCCAACGTCCTGACTTTC.

V is TRBV5-4 and J is TRBJ2-7; 8 bases match TRBD2. CDR1 is SGHNT, CDR2 YYREEE, per germline (reference sequence). Trimming took 8 bases from V and 7 from J; bases not matched to a gene: 11. The CDR3 loop spans 13 amino acids. Here the CDR3 reads CASFLQGGGEQYF. The CDR3 nucleotides read TGTGCCAGTTTCCTACAGGGCGGGGGGGAGCAGTACTTC.

The rearrangement joins TRBV6-1 to TRBJ1-3; D unresolved. V was shortened by 4 bases and J by 0 bases, with 7 bases between the two germline ends. CDR1 MNHNS and CDR2 SASEGT come from the germline V gene. The CDR3 spans 14 residues. CDR3 residues: CASSAGFSGNTIYF. The CDR3 DNA sequence: TGTGCCAGCAGTGCTGGGTTCTCTGGAAACACCATATATTTT.

Comment on this clone: Other DNA sequences in this sample translate to the same CDR3. The gene calls are TRBV9 and TRBJ1-1; D not resolved. From germline, CDR1 is SGDLS and CDR2 YYNGEE. V gave up 0 bases and J gave up 8 bases, with 11 bases separating them. The CDR3 is made up of 13 amino acids. Here the CDR3 DNA reads TGTGCCAGCAGCGTAGGAGGGCGCACCGAAGCTTTCTTT. This encodes CASSVGGRTEAFF.

This chain uses TRBV4-1 with TRBJ1-3, with a weak D call TRBD1 (5 bases). The V end lost 4 bases, the J end lost 1 base, and 14 bases lay between the germline ends. CDR1 is MGHRA and CDR2 is YSYEKL in the germline V gene. This CDR3 is 16 amino acids long. CDR3 sequence (DNA): TGCGCCAGCAGCCCTGGGGGAGGGTTGTCTGGAAACACCATATATTTT. Translated, it gives CASSPGGGLSGNTIYF.

The V and J genes are TRBV5-6 and TRBJ2-7, with 10 positions matching TRBD2. The junction had 6 bases not matched to a gene; V was cut back by 2 bases and J by 1 base. The CDR3 is made up of 16 amino acids. The germline CDR1 and CDR2 sequences are SGHDT and YYEEEE. The chain's CDR3 is CASSFGTTSGSYEQYF. For the CDR3, the DNA is TGTGCCAGCAGCTTCGGAACGACTAGCGGGTCCTACGAGCAGTACTTC.

The chain has TRBV5-6 and TRBJ1-1; D is ambiguous. V lost 0 bases and J 4 bases, leaving 13 bases between the germline ends. This CDR3 region has 15 residues. Germline values: CDR1 SGHDT, CDR2 YYEEEE. The CDR3 coding sequence is TGTGCCAGCAGCTTGGGTAGCCCAACGGGCACTGAAGCTTTCTTT. This translates into CASSLGSPTGTEAFF.

This clone was counted once. The V and J genes are TRBV30 and TRBJ2-7, with D possibly matching TRBD2 (6 bases). Germline CDR1 and CDR2: GTSNPN and SVGIG (reference sequence). V was trimmed by 7 bases and J by 2 bases, leaving 15 bases between them. The CDR3 sequence is 13 residues long. CDR3 nucleotide sequence: TGTGCCTCCTCCCGGGGGACTGCCTACGAGCAGTACTTC. Translated, it gives CASSRGTAYEQYF.

The chain couples TRBV27 to TRBJ1-4; no clear D gene. The germline V gene has CDR1 MNHEY and CDR2 SMNVEV (reference sequence). Trimming cost V 2 bases and J 3 bases, with 4 bases left between them. The CDR3 length is 13 residues. The CDR3 DNA sequence: TGTGCCAGCAGTTTAGTAGCTAATGAAAAACTGTTTTTT. This sequence encodes CASSLVANEKLFF. The whole variable domain, filled in from reference TRBV27 and TRBJ1-4, reads EAQVTQNPRYLITVTGKKLTVTCSQNMNHEYMSWYRQDPGLGLRQIYYSMNVEVTDKGDVPEGYKVSRKEKRNFPLILESPSPNQTSLYFCASSLVANEKLFFGSGTQLSVL.

V and J are TRBV10-3 and TRBJ1-2, with D uncertain. CDR1 and CDR2 (germline): ENHRY, SYGVKD. The V gene lost 1 base and the J gene lost 5 bases, with 11 bases spanning the gap. This CDR3 has 14 residues. The CDR3 DNA reads as TGTGCCATCAGTGAGTTCACGACCCAATATGGCTACACCTTC. Encoded protein: CAISEFTTQYGYTF.

V usage is TRBV9 and J usage is TRBJ2-1; possible D gene TRBD2, 7 bases. The V gene lost 3 bases and the J gene lost 5 bases, with 21 bases spanning the gap. The germline V gene has CDR1 SGDLS and CDR2 YYNGEE. The CDR3 length is 17 residues. The CDR3 sequence: CASSEPPGGAWNNEQFF. The CDR3, as DNA: TGTGCCAGCAGCGAGCCCCCTGGGGGGGCCTGGAACAATGAGCAGTTCTTC.

The chain employs TRBV7-6 and TRBJ2-1, with 11 nucleotides matching TRBD2. The V and J ends lost 1 base and 10 bases, in that order; junction bases with no gene match: 6. This CDR3 comprises 15 residues. Germline values: CDR1 SGHVS, CDR2 FNYEAQ. DNA of the CDR3: TGTGCCAGCAGCTTAGTAGCGGGGGGGGCTGGCGAGCAGTTCTTC. Its translation is CASSLVAGGAGEQFF.

The chain combines TRBV25-1 with TRBJ1-6, with 10 nucleotides matching TRBD1. CDR1 is MGHDK, CDR2 SYGVNS, per germline. The V and J ends lost 4 bases and 5 bases, in that order; junction bases with no gene match: 2. CDR3 size: 15 residues. The CDR3 here is CASSVTGGNNSPLHF. CDR3 DNA sequence: TGTGCCAGCAGTGTGACAGGGGGCAATAATTCACCCCTCCACTTT. Variable domain in full (rest from reference TRBV25-1 and TRBJ1-6): EADIYQTPRYLVIGTGKKITLECSQTMGHDKMYWYQQDPGMELHLIHYSYGVNSTEKGDLSSESTVSRIRTEHFPLTLESARPSHTSQYLCASSVTGGNNSPLHFGNGTRLTVT.

CDR3 in amino acids: CASSLEGNTGELFF. In DNA, the CDR3 is TGTGCCAGCAGCTTAGAGGGGAACACCGGGGAGCTGTTTTTT. The chain employs TRBV11-3 and TRBJ2-2; no definite D call. The CDR3 has 14 amino acids. Trimming cost V 0 bases and J 1 base, with 3 bases left between them. Germline values: CDR1 SGHNT, CDR2 YENEEA.